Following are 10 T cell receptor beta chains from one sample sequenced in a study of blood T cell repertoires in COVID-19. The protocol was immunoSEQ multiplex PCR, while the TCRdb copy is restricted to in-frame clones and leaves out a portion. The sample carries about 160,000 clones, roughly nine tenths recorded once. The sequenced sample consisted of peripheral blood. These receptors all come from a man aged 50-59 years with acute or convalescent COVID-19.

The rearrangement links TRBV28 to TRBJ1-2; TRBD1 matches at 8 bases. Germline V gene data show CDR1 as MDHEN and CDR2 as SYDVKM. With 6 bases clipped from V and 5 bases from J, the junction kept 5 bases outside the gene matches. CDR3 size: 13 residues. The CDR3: CASRDRERYGYTF. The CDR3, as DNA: TGTGCCAGCAGGGACAGGGAGAGGTATGGCTACACCTTC.

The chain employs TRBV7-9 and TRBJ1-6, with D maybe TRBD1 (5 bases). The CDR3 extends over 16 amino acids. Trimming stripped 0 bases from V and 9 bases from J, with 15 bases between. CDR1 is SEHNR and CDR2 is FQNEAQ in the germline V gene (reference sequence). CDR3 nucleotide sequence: TGTGCCAGCAGCTTAGCGTTGTCCAGGGTCTCTTCACCCCTCCACTTT. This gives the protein CASSLALSRVSSPLHF.

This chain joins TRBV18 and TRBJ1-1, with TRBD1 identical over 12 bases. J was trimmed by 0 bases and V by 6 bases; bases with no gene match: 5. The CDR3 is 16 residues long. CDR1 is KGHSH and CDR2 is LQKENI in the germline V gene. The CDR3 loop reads CASSLGDRGLNTEAFF. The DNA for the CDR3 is TGTGCCAGCTCCCTCGGGGACAGGGGGCTGAACACTGAAGCTTTCTTT. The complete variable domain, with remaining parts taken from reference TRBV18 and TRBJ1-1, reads NAGVMQNPRHLVRRRGQEARLRCSPMKGHSHVYWYRQLPEEGLKFMVYLQKENIIDESGMPKERFSAEFPKEGPSILRIQQVVRGDSAAYFCASSLGDRGLNTEAFFGQGTRLTVV.

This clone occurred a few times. The CDR3 loop is CASSQALATGELFF. The CDR3 nucleotides read TGTGCCAGCAGCCAGGCCTTAGCGACCGGGGAGCTGTTTTTT. The rearrangement joins TRBV4-2 to TRBJ2-2; weak D call: TRBD2 (5 bases). The V gene lost 3 bases and the J gene lost 5 bases, with 10 bases spanning the gap. This CDR3 contains 14 residues. The germline gives CDR1 LGHNA, CDR2 YNFKEQ.

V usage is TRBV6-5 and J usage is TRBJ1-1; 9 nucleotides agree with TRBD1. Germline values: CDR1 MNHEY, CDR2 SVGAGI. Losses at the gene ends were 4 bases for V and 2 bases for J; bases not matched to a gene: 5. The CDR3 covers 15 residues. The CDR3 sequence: CASSSPGQGNTEAFF. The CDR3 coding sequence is TGTGCCAGCAGTTCCCCGGGACAGGGAAACACTGAAGCTTTCTTT.

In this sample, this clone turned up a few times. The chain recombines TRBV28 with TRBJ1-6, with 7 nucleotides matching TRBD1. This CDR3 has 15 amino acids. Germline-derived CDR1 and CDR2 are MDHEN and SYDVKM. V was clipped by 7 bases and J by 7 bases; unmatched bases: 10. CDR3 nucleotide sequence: TGTGCCAGCACCCCGTGGGGGGACAGAAATTCACCCCTCCACTTT. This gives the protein CASTPWGDRNSPLHF.

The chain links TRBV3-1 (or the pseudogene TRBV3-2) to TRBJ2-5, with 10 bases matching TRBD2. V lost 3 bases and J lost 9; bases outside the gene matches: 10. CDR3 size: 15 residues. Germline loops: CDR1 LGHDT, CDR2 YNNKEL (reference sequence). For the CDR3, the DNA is TGTGCCAGCAGCCATGGACTAGCGGCAGCGCGGGCCCAGTACTTC. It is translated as CASSHGLAAARAQYF.

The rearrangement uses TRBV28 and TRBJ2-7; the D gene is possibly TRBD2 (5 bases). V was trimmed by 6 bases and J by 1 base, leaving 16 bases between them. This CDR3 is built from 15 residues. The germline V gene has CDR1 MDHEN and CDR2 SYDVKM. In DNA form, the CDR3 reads TGTGCCAGCAGCAAAATAAAATCGGGATCCTACGAGCAGTACTTC. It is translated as CASSKIKSGSYEQYF.

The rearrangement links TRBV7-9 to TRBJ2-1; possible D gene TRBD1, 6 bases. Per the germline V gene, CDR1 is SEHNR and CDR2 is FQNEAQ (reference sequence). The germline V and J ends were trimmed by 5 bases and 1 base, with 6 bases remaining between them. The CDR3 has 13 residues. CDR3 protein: CASSTGSYNEQFF. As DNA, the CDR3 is TGTGCCAGCAGCACAGGGTCCTACAATGAGCAGTTCTTC.

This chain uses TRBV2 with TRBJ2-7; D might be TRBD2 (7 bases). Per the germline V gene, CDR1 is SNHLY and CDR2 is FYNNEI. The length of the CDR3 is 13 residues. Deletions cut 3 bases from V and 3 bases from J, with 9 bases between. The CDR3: CASSDGGLYEQYV. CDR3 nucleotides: TGTGCCAGCAGTGACGGGGGGCTCTACGAGCAGTACGTC.